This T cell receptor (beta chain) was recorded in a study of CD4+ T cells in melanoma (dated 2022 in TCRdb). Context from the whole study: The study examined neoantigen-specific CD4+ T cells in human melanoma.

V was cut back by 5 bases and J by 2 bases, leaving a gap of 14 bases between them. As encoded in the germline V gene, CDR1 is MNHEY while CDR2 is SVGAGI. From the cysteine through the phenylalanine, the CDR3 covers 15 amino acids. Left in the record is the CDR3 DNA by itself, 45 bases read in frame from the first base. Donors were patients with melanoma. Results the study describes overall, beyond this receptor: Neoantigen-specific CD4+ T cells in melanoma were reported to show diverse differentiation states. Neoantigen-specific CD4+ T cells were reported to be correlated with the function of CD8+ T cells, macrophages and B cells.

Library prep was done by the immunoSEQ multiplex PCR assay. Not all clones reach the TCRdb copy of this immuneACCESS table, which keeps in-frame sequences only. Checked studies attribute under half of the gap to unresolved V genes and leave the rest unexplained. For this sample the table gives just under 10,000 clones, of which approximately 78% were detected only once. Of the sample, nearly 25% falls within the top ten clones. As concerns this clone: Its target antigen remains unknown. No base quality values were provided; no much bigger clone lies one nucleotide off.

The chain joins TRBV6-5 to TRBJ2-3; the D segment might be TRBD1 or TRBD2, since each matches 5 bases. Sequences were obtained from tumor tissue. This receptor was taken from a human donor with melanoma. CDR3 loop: CASSRGDFPTDTQYF. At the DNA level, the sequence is TGTGCCAGCAGTAGGGGAGATTTCCCCACAGATACGCAGTATTTT.